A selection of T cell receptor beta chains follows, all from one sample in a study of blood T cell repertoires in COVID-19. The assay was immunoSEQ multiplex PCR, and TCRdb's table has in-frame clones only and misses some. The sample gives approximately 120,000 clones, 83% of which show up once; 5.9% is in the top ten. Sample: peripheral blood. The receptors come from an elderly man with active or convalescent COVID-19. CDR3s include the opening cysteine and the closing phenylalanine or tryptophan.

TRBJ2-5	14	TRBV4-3	CASSHLAGEETQYF
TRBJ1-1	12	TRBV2	CASSLEATEAFF
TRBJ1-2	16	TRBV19	CASSIDSRGRYYGYTF
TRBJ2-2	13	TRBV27	CVSSWTGSGELFF
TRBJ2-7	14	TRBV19	CASSDRGTRGEQYF
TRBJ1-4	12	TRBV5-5	CASSLPAGKLFF
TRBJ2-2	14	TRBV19	CASSIPRVTGELFF
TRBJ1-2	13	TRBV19	CASSTQVVYGYTF
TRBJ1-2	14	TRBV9	CASSVGGSSYGYTF
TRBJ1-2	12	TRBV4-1	CASSQGVRGYTF
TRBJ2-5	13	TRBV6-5	CASRRTGQETQYF
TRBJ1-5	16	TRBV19	CASSPSPPGAGQPQHF
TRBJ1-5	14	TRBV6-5	CASGGTGGYQPQHF
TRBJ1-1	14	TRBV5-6	CASSLGQGWTEAFF
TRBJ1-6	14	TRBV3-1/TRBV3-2	CASSVAGDASPLHF
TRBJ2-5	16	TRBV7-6	CASSVLAGGPGETQYF
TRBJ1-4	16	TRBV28	CASSSATSWINEKLFF
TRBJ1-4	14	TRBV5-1	CASSLEQLGEKLFF
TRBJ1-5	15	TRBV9	CASSPSSEGNQPQHF
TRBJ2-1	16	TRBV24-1	CATSDLTSLVYNEQFF
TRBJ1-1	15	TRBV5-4	CASSGLGSRGTEAFF
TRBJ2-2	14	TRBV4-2	CASSQPGDFGELFF
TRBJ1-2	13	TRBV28	CAGGRQGMDGYTF
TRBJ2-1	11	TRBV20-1	CSVSRYNEQFF
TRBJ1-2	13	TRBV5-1	CASSPEGVYGYTF
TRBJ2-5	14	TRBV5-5	CASSLRHFQETQYF
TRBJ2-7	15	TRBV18	CASSPGGTGRHEQYF
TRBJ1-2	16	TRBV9	CASSVARRGAGYGYTF
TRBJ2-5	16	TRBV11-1	CASSLSTSGYQETQYF
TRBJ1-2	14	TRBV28	CATLVEGRSYGYTF
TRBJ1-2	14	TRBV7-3	CASSLTETGGARTF